The clone carrying this T cell receptor beta chain was found once. What it binds is not known. A clone one base away is much larger, so this may be a read error. It was version v3.0 of the immunoSEQ assay that was run at survey level. The study targeted 40,000-50,000 T-cell genomes per sample in sequencing. Only in-frame clones appear in the TCRdb table, and some are missing; sequencing was by immunoSEQ multiplex PCR. The sample records 22,000 or so clones, over 60% being singletons. Going into DNA extraction, samples held about 0.85-11 million cryopreserved PBMC. This sample is part of a study of long-term antiretroviral therapy in people with HIV. Study results and caveats: Adherence to ART, viral resistance and therapy changes lacked any data. Controls exceeded HIV repertoires in CDR3 length range.

Germline V lookup: CDR1 LNHDA, CDR2 SQIVND (reference sequence). The CDR3 covers 13 residues. Trimming left V 6 bases short and J 17 bases short, with 20 bases between. Sequenced material: unsorted PBMCs, taken 2.9 years after starting antiretroviral therapy. This sequence joins TRBV19 and TRBJ1-6; TRBD1 is a possible D gene (5 bases). This TCR was recovered from a young woman with HIV. CDR3 amino acids: CASRPSGDSPFHF. In DNA form, the CDR3 reads TGTGCCAGTAGACCCTCCGGGGACTCGCCCTTCCACTTT.